These T cell receptor beta chains were read from a single sample in a study of T cell repertoires in cytomegalovirus infection. TCRdb redid the calling of the reads with MiXCR, one entry per CDR3 protein. This sample yields fewer than 400,000 distinct CDR3 sequences, of which 15% to 20% are seen a single time; 8.5% to 10% belongs to the top ten. Sequenced material: PBMCs. All receptors come from a human donor in good health (CMV status not recorded). Some clones in this sample may be carry-over from other donors' samples. The CDR3 runs from the conserved cysteine through the conserved F or W. The D gene is left open where the match is weak. Only some rows state a clone size, as once, few, many or a class for expanded clones.

TRBV12-3/TRBV12-4	-	TRBJ2-5	-	CASSFAGTQYF	TGTGCCAGCAGTTTTGCGGGGACCCAGTACTTC
TRBV5-5	-	TRBJ2-7	-	CASSRTPAYYEQYF	TGTGCCAGCAGCCGGACGCCGGCATATTACGAGCAGTACTTC
TRBV7-6	-	TRBJ2-1	many	CASSPGISYNEQFF	TGTGCCAGCAGCCCCGGGATATCCTACAATGAGCAGTTCTTC
TRBV19	-	TRBJ1-2	-	CASTTDSYGYTF	TGTGCCAGTACCACAGACAGCTATGGCTACACCTTC
TRBV7-6	-	TRBJ2-7	-	CASSLAIQGSFEQYF	TGTGCCAGCAGCTTAGCAATACAGGGCTCTTTCGAGCAGTACTTC
TRBV7-9	TRBD1	TRBJ2-2	-	CASSSVSGTGGYTGELFF	TGTGCCAGCAGCTCCGTATCCGGGACAGGGGGCTACACCGGGGAGCTGTTTTTT
TRBV29-1	TRBD1	TRBJ1-1	few	CSVLKGSGGTEAFF	TGCAGCGTCTTGAAAGGTTCAGGGGGCACTGAAGCTTTCTTT
TRBV20-1	-	TRBJ1-4	-	CSAYSQGGGEKLFF	TGCAGTGCTTACTCACAGGGCGGGGGTGAAAAACTGTTTTTT
TRBV6-8	TRBD1	TRBJ2-7	-	CASSLARGSGEQYF	TGTGCCAGCAGTTTGGCCAGGGGGTCGGGGGAGCAGTACTTC
TRBV5-1	TRBD1	TRBJ1-1	-	CASSPGYRGRNTEAFF	TGCGCCAGCAGCCCGGGCTACAGGGGGCGGAACACTGAAGCTTTCTTT
TRBV19	-	TRBJ1-1	few	CASSEISHTEAFF	TGTGCCAGTAGCGAGATTAGCCACACTGAAGCTTTCTTT
TRBV2	-	TRBJ1-3	few	CASSRSVIPGNTIYF	TGTGCCAGCAGTCGCTCGGTTATTCCTGGAAACACCATATATTTT
TRBV6-6	-	TRBJ2-1	once	CASRRDPNDEQFF	TGTGCCAGCAGGAGAGACCCGAACGATGAGCAGTTCTTC
TRBV4-3	-	TRBJ2-3	few	CASSQDSGGGTDTQYF	TGCGCCAGCAGCCAAGATTCGGGGGGCGGCACAGATACGCAGTATTTT
TRBV11-3	-	TRBJ1-1	few	CASSLKGQDEAFF	TGTGCCAGCAGCTTAAAAGGTCAGGATGAAGCTTTCTTT
TRBV29-1	-	TRBJ2-1	few	CSVEGLARSYNEQFF	TGCAGCGTTGAAGGGCTGGCACGCTCCTACAATGAGCAGTTCTTC
TRBV18	TRBD2	TRBJ2-5	few	CASSPGLAGDETQYF	TGTGCCAGCTCACCCGGACTAGCGGGAGATGAGACCCAGTACTTC
TRBV6-2/TRBV6-3	-	TRBJ2-7	-	CASSHNYEQYF	TGTGCCAGCAGTCACAACTACGAGCAGTACTTC
TRBV6-1	-	TRBJ2-7	few	CASSEARYEQYF	TGTGCCAGCAGTGAAGCGCGCTACGAGCAGTACTTC
TRBV7-8	-	TRBJ1-6	few	CASSLAPVYSPLHF	TGTGCCAGCAGCTTAGCGCCGGTCTATTCACCCCTCCACTTT
TRBV24-1	TRBD2	TRBJ2-2	few	CATSDSRLAAAGELFF	TGTGCCACCAGTGACTCGAGACTAGCGGCGGCCGGGGAGCTGTTTTTT
TRBV20-1	-	TRBJ1-4	-	CSARTGAAEKLFF	TGCAGTGCTAGGACCGGGGCGGCTGAAAAACTGTTTTTT
TRBV7-9	TRBD1	TRBJ1-6	-	CASRSRIGGQGDNSPLHF	TGTGCCAGCAGATCCCGAATAGGTGGACAGGGGGATAATTCACCCCTCCACTTT
TRBV29-1	-	TRBJ2-4	-	CSALDIRNIQYF	TGCAGCGCTCTGGACATTCGGAACATTCAGTACTTC
TRBV7-2	TRBD2	TRBJ2-3	many	CASSRRWTSGGVPDTQYF	TGTGCCAGCAGCAGACGCTGGACTAGCGGGGGGGTTCCAGATACGCAGTATTTT
TRBV9	TRBD2	TRBJ2-1	-	CASSVGTSGNEQFF	TGTGCCAGCAGCGTTGGAACTAGCGGTAATGAGCAGTTCTTC
TRBV28	-	TRBJ2-3	few	CASNTRVARSTDTQYF	TGTGCCAGCAACACTAGGGTGGCTAGGAGCACAGATACGCAGTATTTT
TRBV20-1	-	TRBJ2-1	few	CSARVKGWYYNEQFF	TGCAGTGCTAGAGTCAAGGGTTGGTACTACAATGAGCAGTTCTTC
TRBV4-1	-	TRBJ1-6	-	CASSQDTNTRIHF	TGCGCCAGCAGCCAAGATACCAATACCCGGATCCACTTT
TRBV5-4	TRBD1	TRBJ2-7	few	CASSLRGTGPYEQYF	TGTGCCAGCAGCTTGAGGGGGACAGGCCCATACGAGCAGTACTTC
TRBV29-1	-	TRBJ1-2	-	CSVVANYGYTF	TGCAGCGTTGTGGCTAACTATGGCTACACCTTC
TRBV20-1	-	TRBJ1-1	few	CSAQDSFNTEAFF	TGCAGTGCCCAGGACAGCTTCAACACTGAAGCTTTCTTT
TRBV7-2	TRBD2	TRBJ2-1	many	CASSLGAGGYPEQFF	TGTGCCAGCAGCTTAGGAGCGGGGGGGTACCCTGAGCAGTTCTTC
TRBV10-3	-	TRBJ2-3	-	CAISGSRNTDTQYF	TGTGCCATCAGTGGGTCACGTAATACAGATACGCAGTATTTT
TRBV7-8	-	TRBJ1-1	many	CASSLAHRTEAFF	TGTGCCAGCAGCTTAGCGCACAGGACTGAAGCTTTCTTT
TRBV11-2	-	TRBJ2-4	many	CASSLERGNIQYF	TGTGCCAGCAGCTTAGAGAGGGGGAACATTCAGTACTTC
TRBV5-6	-	TRBJ1-5	many	CASKKSGEDQPQHF	TGTGCCAGCAAGAAATCGGGGGAGGACCAGCCCCAGCATTTT
TRBV19	-	TRBJ1-2	few	CASSPSQGGRGYGYTF	TGTGCCAGTAGCCCATCTCAAGGGGGGCGAGGCTATGGCTACACCTTC
TRBV10-3	-	TRBJ1-2	-	CAITPVSGLNYGYTF	TGTGCCATCACCCCGGTTTCGGGGTTAAACTATGGCTACACCTTC
TRBV12-3/TRBV12-4	-	TRBJ2-3	many	CASSASMGTDTQYF	TGTGCCAGCAGCGCGTCGATGGGCACAGATACGCAGTATTTT
TRBV27	-	TRBJ2-2	many	CASSLSSTGELFF	TGTGCCAGCAGTTTATCGAGTACCGGGGAGCTGTTTTTT
TRBV6-6	-	TRBJ1-1	few	CASSYREAFF	TGTGCCAGCAGTTATCGGGAAGCTTTCTTT
TRBV7-2	-	TRBJ2-7	many	CASSLKLDPYEQYF	TGTGCCAGCAGCCTTAAGCTGGACCCCTACGAGCAGTACTTC
TRBV4-1	-	TRBJ2-7	-	CASSPSGGTHRWQYF	TGCGCCAGCAGCCCCTCTGGCGGGACACACCGCTGGCAGTACTTC
TRBV12-3/TRBV12-4	-	TRBJ2-1	-	CASSKGEAYNEQFF	TGTGCCAGCAGTAAGGGGGAGGCCTACAATGAGCAGTTCTTC